Below, 26 T cell receptor beta chains from the same sample are listed, as sequenced in a study of blood T cells in healthy people across ages. A J-beta primer mix and a sample-barcoded 5' primer were used in a second PCR of about 6 to 12 cycles. TCRdb reprocessed the 5' RACE reads with MiXCR, giving one entry per CDR3 protein. The sample shows hundreds of thousands of distinct CDR3 sequences, around 31% of them seen only once. Sequenced input: blood. Receptor source: an elderly woman in good health.

This clonotype was counted between two and nine times. This may stem from a read error, because a much larger clone lies one nucleotide away. The chain links TRBV20-1 to TRBJ2-5; D is possibly TRBD2 (7 bases). The closer fit of TRBJ2-1 to the DNA end suggests the J call may be wrong. The CDR3 is made up of 16 amino acids. Germline V gives CDR1 DFQATT, CDR2 SNEGSKA (reference sequence). The CDR3 DNA reads as TGCAGTGCTAGGCGTGAAGGGGGGGGAATCCAAGAGACCCAGTTCTTC. It encodes CSARREGGGIQETQFF.

This clonotype was seen repeatedly, ten times or more. The chain carries TRBV6-5 and TRBJ2-7; no firm D call. Trimming took 7 bases from V and 1 from J, leaving 14 bases between them. The CDR3 extends over 14 amino acids. Looked up from germline, CDR1 is MNHEY and CDR2 is SVGAGI. The CDR3 loop is CASTPGVGSYEQYF. Written as DNA, the CDR3 is TGTGCCAGCACTCCGGGTGTCGGTTCCTACGAGCAGTACTTC.

This clonotype was counted a few times. The chain combines TRBV12-3 or TRBV12-4 with TRBJ2-3, with 11 bases aligning to TRBD2. This CDR3 is 15 amino acids long. J gave up 4 bases and V 3 bases, and 3 bases lay outside the gene matches. CDR3 bases: TGTGCCAGCAGTTTGGATAGCGGGGGGGCAGATACGCAGTATTTT. This encodes CASSLDSGGADTQYF.

The rearrangement links TRBV7-2 to TRBJ2-1; TRBD2 matches at 9 bases. The CDR3 covers 16 residues. Germline CDR1 is SGHTA and CDR2 is FQGNSA. V shed 1 base and J 3 bases; nucleotides not matched to a gene: 4. The CDR3 reads CASSLDSGGRYNEQFF. CDR3 bases: TGTGCCAGCAGCTTAGACAGCGGGGGGCGCTACAATGAGCAGTTCTTC.

This clonotype showed up many times. The V gene is TRBV20-1, the J gene TRBJ1-2, with 8 bases aligning to TRBD1. Losses at the gene ends were 6 bases for V and 10 bases for J; bases not matched to a gene: 10. Germline loops: CDR1 DFQATT, CDR2 SNEGSKA (reference sequence). The CDR3 loop spans 12 amino acids. CDR3: CSAAGQGFSYTF. The CDR3 bases are TGCAGTGCAGCAGGACAGGGCTTTTCCTACACCTTC.

This clonotype was counted many times. The J gene is TRBJ2-1, the V gene TRBV28; no reliable D call. Trimming took off 5 bases at V and 9 bases at J, with 14 bases between the two ends. This CDR3 has 13 residues. Germline values: CDR1 MDHEN, CDR2 SYDVKM. The CDR3 is CASSPAVLSEQFF. CDR3 nucleotides: TGTGCCAGCAGTCCGGCAGTATTAAGTGAGCAGTTCTTC.

This clonotype showed up many times. The chain recombines TRBV20-1 with TRBJ2-5, with no clear D. Germline values: CDR1 DFQATT, CDR2 SNEGSKA (reference sequence). This CDR3 has 14 residues. V was pared by 5 bases and J by 3 bases, with 16 bases between. The CDR3 sequence: CSAWGVWAEETQYF. The CDR3 DNA is TGCAGTGCTTGGGGTGTCTGGGCTGAAGAGACCCAGTACTTC.

Regarding this clonotype: A read error may be the cause here, since a much bigger clone is one base away. The chain recombines TRBV15 with TRBJ2-3; TRBD2 is a possible D gene (7 bases). Germline V CDR1 and CDR2: LNHNV, YYDKDF (reference sequence). The CDR3 is 17 residues long. This CDR3 reads CTTSRDPPGGLTDTQYF. CDR3 nucleotides: TGTACCACCAGCAGAGATCCGCCCGGGGGGCTCACAGATACGCAGTATTTT.

Points on this clonotype: This may come from a read error, since a much larger clone is one base off. The chain combines TRBV5-1 with TRBJ1-2; unclear D gene. The CDR3 loop spans 15 amino acids. Germline V gene lookup returns CDR1 SGHRS and CDR2 YFSETQ. V was clipped by 4 bases and J by 1 base, with 14 bases between them. In nucleotides, the CDR3 is TGCGCCAGCAGCATCGGGGAGGGTTATAACTATGGCTACACCTTC. It codes for CASSIGEGYNYGYTF.

CDR3 protein: CASSSQTVADTQYF. As DNA, the CDR3 is TGTGCCAGCAGCTCCCAGACCGTGGCAGATACGCAGTATTTT. The chain has TRBV7-2 and TRBJ2-3; D is ambiguous. Trimming stripped 4 bases from V and 4 bases from J, with 12 bases between. This CDR3 spans 14 amino acids. Germline assignment: CDR1 SGHTA and CDR2 FQGNSA.

A word on this clonotype: One end of the junction fails to match germline, which may point to a read error. V usage is TRBV5-4 and J usage is TRBJ2-1; D remains unclear. Germline V lookup: CDR1 SGHNT, CDR2 YYREEE (reference sequence). The CDR3 is made up of 13 amino acids. The CDR3 DNA sequence: TGCGCCAGCAGCTTGCCTAAACAAGAGACCCAGTTCTTC. As protein: CASSLPKQETQFF.

Notes on this clonotype: A much larger clone lies a single base off, so this may be a read error. This chain links TRBV5-4 with TRBJ2-1; 8 bases map to TRBD2. Germline V lookup: CDR1 SGHNT, CDR2 YYREEE (reference sequence). The V segment lost 1 base and the J segment 12 bases; nucleotides outside the gene matches: 12. The CDR3 spans 15 residues. CDR3 residues: CASSLPGGASDVQFF. CDR3 DNA: TGTGCCAGCAGCTTGCCCGGGGGGGCCTCAGATGTGCAGTTCTTC.

This clonotype came up many times. The junction differs from germline at one of its ends, possibly a read error. The rearrangement joins TRBV10-3 to TRBJ2-7, with 11 positions matching TRBD1. The CDR3 is made up of 14 amino acids. The germline V gene encodes CDR1 ENHRY and CDR2 SYGVKD. The CDR3, as DNA: TGTGCCATAAGTGAGCTGGACAGGGGGCGAGAGCAGTACTTC. As protein: CAISELDRGREQYF.

A single count supports this clonotype. The CDR3 reads CSAISGGPNEQYF. In DNA, the CDR3 is TGCAGTGCGATTAGCGGGGGCCCCAACGAGCAGTACTTC. This chain uses TRBV29-1 with TRBJ2-4; 9 bases align to TRBD2. The end of the DNA aligns better with TRBJ2-7, so the J call may be wrong. CDR1 SQVTM and CDR2 ANQGSEA come from the germline V gene. This CDR3 contains 13 residues.

Points on this clonotype: Being one base from a much bigger clone, this may be a read error. This chain links TRBV15 with TRBJ2-3; 8 positions match TRBD1. In germline, CDR1 is LNHNV, CDR2 YYDKDF (reference sequence). There are 15 residues in the CDR3. The CDR3 DNA reads as TGTGCCACCAGCAGAGATGGGACAGGCACAGATACGCAGTGTTTT. Translated: CATSRDGTGTDTQCF.

This clonotype was found many times. The V and J genes are TRBV20-1 and TRBJ2-5; TRBD2 matches 7 bases. Germline CDR1 and CDR2: DFQATT and SNEGSKA (reference sequence). V was clipped by 0 bases and J by 0 bases; unmatched bases: 4. CDR3 size: 15 residues. Here the CDR3 DNA reads TGCAGTGCTAGAGAGCCAGCGGGGAACCAAGAGACCCAGTACTTC. It is translated as CSAREPAGNQETQYF.

This clonotype was counted at least ten times. The chain couples TRBV10-3 to TRBJ2-7; 7 positions match TRBD1. After removal of 4 bases from V and 5 bases from J, the junction contained 5 bases not matched to a gene. Germline CDR1 ENHRY, CDR2 SYGVKD. This CDR3 has 13 amino acids. The CDR3 region is CAISADRVHEQYF. DNA of the CDR3: TGTGCCATCAGTGCAGACAGGGTCCACGAGCAGTACTTC.

To note about this clonotype: A read error may be the cause here, since a much bigger clone is one base away. The chain recombines TRBV14 with TRBJ2-3; 12 bases line up with TRBD2. The CDR3 covers 16 residues. Germline V CDR1 and CDR2: SGHDN, FVKESK. For the CDR3, the DNA is TGTGCCAGCAGCCACAGACTAGCGGGGGTCACAGATATGCAGTATTTT. It specifies CASSHRLAGVTDMQYF.

This clonotype was counted between two and nine times. It may be a read error: a sequence one base away is much more abundant. The genes are TRBV7-9 and TRBJ2-1; TRBD1 agrees at 10 bases. The DNA end lines up better with TRBJ2-7; the J call may be wrong. The CDR3 has 15 residues. Germline V lookup: CDR1 SEHNR, CDR2 FQNEAQ (reference sequence). CDR3: CASSSGQGDWNEQYF. The DNA of the CDR3 is TGTGCCAGCAGCTCTGGACAGGGGGATTGGAATGAGCAGTACTTC.

The V gene is TRBV20-1, the J gene TRBJ1-1; D might be TRBD1 (6 bases). There are 14 residues in the CDR3. The V gene's germline CDR1 is DFQATT and CDR2 SNEGSKA (reference sequence). The ends were cut back, 0 bases at V and 2 bases at J, with 10 bases in the middle. Here the CDR3 reads CSARDRGVNTEAFF. The CDR3 coding sequence is TGCAGTGCTAGAGATAGGGGGGTAAACACTGAAGCTTTCTTT.

This clonotype has at least ten counts. The rearrangement links TRBV7-9 to TRBJ1-2; TRBD1 matches at 7 bases. There are 16 residues in the CDR3. Germline CDR1 and CDR2: SEHNR and FQNEAQ (reference sequence). The V gene end was trimmed by 5 bases and the J gene end by 2 bases; junction bases not matched to a gene: 11. The CDR3 DNA reads TGTGCCAGCAGCACTGCGTTGGCAGGGGGGAACTATGGCTACACCTTC. Amino acid sequence: CASSTALAGGNYGYTF.

This clonotype was counted many times. The CDR3 coding sequence is TGTGCCAGCAGTCGTGGACTAGACTTCCTGGCTTCCTACGAGCAGTACTTC. Translated, it gives CASSRGLDFLASYEQYF. V gene TRBV6-6 combines with J gene TRBJ2-7; the match to TRBD2 covers 7 bases. This CDR3 contains 17 residues. CDR1 is MNHNY, CDR2 SVGAGI, per germline (reference sequence). After removal of 5 bases from V and 1 base from J, the junction contained 14 bases not matched to a gene.

To note about this clonotype: A much larger clonotype is one base distant, so this may be a read error. The chain joins TRBV6-1 to TRBJ2-1; D might be TRBD1 or TRBD2, each matching 6 bases. Germline CDR1 is MNHNS and CDR2 is SASEGT. The CDR3 is 13 amino acids. Trimming left V 6 bases short and J 13 bases short, with 19 bases between. The CDR3 sequence is CASRQGGQNIQFF. The CDR3 DNA reads as TGTGCCAGCAGACAGGGAGGCCAAAACATTCAGTTCTTC.

In the case of this clonotype: Just one base apart from a much larger clone, this may be a read error. The rearrangement uses TRBV7-9 and TRBJ2-7; 8 bases map to TRBD1. Trimming at V came to 4 bases and at J to 4 bases, leaving 9 bases not matched to a gene. The germline gives CDR1 SEHNR, CDR2 FQNEAQ (reference sequence). The CDR3 contains 15 residues. The chain's CDR3 is CASSSRTGMEYEQYF. CDR3 sequence (DNA): TGTGCCAGCAGCTCCAGGACAGGGATGGAATACGAGCAGTACTTC.

The table lists this clonotype with many counts. The J gene is TRBJ2-3, the V gene TRBV4-3, with D tentatively TRBD1 or TRBD2 (5 bases each). Between the trimmed V and J ends, which lost 1 base and 0 bases, there was a span of 11 bases. Germline assignment: CDR1 LGHNA and CDR2 YSLEER. CDR3 size: 16 residues. The CDR3 is CASSQGDRKSTDTQYF. CDR3 DNA: TGCGCCAGCAGCCAAGGGGACCGAAAGAGCACAGATACGCAGTATTTT.

Many counts were recorded for this clonotype. The V call is TRBV7-8, the J call TRBJ2-7, with D perhaps matching TRBD1 (6 bases). V was trimmed by 5 bases and J by 3 bases, leaving 17 bases between them. The CDR3 runs 15 residues. Germline V gene sequence: CDR1 SGHVS, CDR2 FQNEAQ. This chain's CDR3 is CASSQQGTPLYEQYF. In nucleotides, the CDR3 is TGTGCCAGCAGCCAGCAGGGGACCCCCCTCTACGAGCAGTACTTC.